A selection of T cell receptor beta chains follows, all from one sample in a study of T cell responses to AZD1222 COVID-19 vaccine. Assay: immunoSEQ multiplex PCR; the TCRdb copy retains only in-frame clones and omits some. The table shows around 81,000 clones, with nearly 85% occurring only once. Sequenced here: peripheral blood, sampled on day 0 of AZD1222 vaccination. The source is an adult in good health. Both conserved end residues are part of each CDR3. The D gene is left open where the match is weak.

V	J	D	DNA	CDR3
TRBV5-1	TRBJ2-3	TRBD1	TGCGCCAGCAGCCCAGGACAGGGGGTTAGGGATACGCAGTATTTT	CASSPGQGVRDTQYF
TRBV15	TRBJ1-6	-	TGTGCCACCTTCGGACAGTATTCACCCCTCCACTTT	CATFGQYSPLHF
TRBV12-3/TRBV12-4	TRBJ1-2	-	TGTGCCAGCAGTTTAAGCTCAGGCGGCTACACCTTC	CASSLSSGGYTF
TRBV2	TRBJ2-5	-	TGTGCCAGCAGCAACCGACCAGTCGGGGAGACCCAGTACTTC	CASSNRPVGETQYF
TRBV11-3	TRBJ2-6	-	TGTGCCAGCAGCCCGGCGACGACGACAGGCTCCGGGGCCAACGTCCTGACTTTC	CASSPATTTGSGANVLTF
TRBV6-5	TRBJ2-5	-	TGTGCCAGCAGTAAAAACACGATCCAAGAGACCCAGTACTTC	CASSKNTIQETQYF
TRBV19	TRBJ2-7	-	TGTGCCAGTAGAATCGGGGCTGGTTTGTACGAGCAGTACTTC	CASRIGAGLYEQYF
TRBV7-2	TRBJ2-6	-	TGTGCCAGCAGCCCCCTAGGCACGTCAGCCAACGTCCTGACTTTC	CASSPLGTSANVLTF
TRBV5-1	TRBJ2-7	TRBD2	TGCGCCAGCAGCTTTAGCGGGAGGGACGAGCAGTACTTC	CASSFSGRDEQYF
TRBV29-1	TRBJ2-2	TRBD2	TGCAGCGGAACTAGCGGGGGGGCCGGCGGGGAGCTGTTTTTT	CSGTSGGAGGELFF
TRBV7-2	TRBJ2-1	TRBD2	TGTGCCAGCAGCTTTGGGACTAGCGGGGGGAGGATTGATGAGCAGTTCTTC	CASSFGTSGGRIDEQFF
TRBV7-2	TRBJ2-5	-	TGTGCCAGCAGCTTTCAGATGGGGCGGGAGACCCAGTACTTC	CASSFQMGRETQYF
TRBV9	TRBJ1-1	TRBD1	TGTGCCAGCAGCCCGGAGACAGGGGGCCCAACTGAAGCTTTCTTT	CASSPETGGPTEAFF
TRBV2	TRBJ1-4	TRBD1	TGTGCCAGCGGGACAGGGCGCGAAAAACTGTTTTTT	CASGTGREKLFF
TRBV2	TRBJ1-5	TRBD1	TGTGCCAGCAGAACCGGGACAGGGAGCAATCAGCCCCAGCATTTT	CASRTGTGSNQPQHF
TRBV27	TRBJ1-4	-	TGTGCCAGCAGTCCGTTGACAGGACGGGAAAAACTGTTTTTT	CASSPLTGREKLFF
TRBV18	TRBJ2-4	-	TGTGCCAGCTCACCACTGGAGGGACCAGCCAAAAACATTCAGTACTTC	CASSPLEGPAKNIQYF